This T cell receptor (beta chain) was sequenced for a study of shared clonotypes between healthy human individuals. Study-level findings and limits: Generation probabilities were higher for clonotypes shared across all four sorted-subset donors than for unshared ones. Sequencing depth was expected to affect clonotype sharing among donors.

Only in-frame clones appear in the TCRdb table, and some are missing; sequencing was by immunoSEQ multiplex PCR. The table lists hundreds of thousands of clones, 73% of them singletons. This clone appeared a few times. As yet, its antigen is unknown. This receptor was taken from a woman under 40 in good health. The specimen sequenced was memory CD4+ T cells sorted from blood. Subset here: CD45RA-negative fraction.

The CDR3 DNA sequence: TGTGCCAGCAATTGGGAGCCTGGGACTGAAGCTTTCTTT. Protein: CASNWEPGTEAFF. This chain connects TRBV6-5 to TRBJ1-1; the D is unclear. CDR1 and CDR2 from the germline V gene are MNHEY and SVGAGI. Trimming took off 7 bases at V and 5 bases at J, with 14 bases between the two ends. This CDR3 region has 13 residues.